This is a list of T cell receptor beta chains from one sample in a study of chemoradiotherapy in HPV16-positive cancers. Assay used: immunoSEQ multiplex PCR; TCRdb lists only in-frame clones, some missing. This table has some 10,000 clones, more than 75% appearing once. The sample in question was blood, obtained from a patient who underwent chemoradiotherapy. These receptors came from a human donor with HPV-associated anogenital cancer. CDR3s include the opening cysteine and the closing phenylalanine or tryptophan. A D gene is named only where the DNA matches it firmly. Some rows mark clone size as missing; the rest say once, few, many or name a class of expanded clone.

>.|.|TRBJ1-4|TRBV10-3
TGTGCCATCAGCATTACCCCAACTAATGAAAAACTGTTTTTT
CAISITPTNEKLFF
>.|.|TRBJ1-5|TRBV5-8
TGTGCCACCAGCAGGGGTGCTTATCAGCCCCAGCATTTT
CATSRGAYQPQHF
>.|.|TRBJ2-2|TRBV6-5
TGTGCCAGCAGTTACGCCCCCACCACAGGGGAGCTGTTTTTT
CASSYAPTTGELFF
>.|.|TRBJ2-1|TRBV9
TGTGCCAGCAGCGGGGGGGAAGTTAATGAGCAGTTCTTC
CASSGGEVNEQFF
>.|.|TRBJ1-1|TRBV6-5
TGTGCCAGCAGTTACGAAAACACTGAAGCTTTCTTT
CASSYENTEAFF
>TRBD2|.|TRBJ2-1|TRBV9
TGTGCCAGCAGCGGGCACACAGGACTAGCGGGGATTAATGAGCAGTTCTTC
CASSGHTGLAGINEQFF
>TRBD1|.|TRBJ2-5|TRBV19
TGTGCCAGTGGAAGGGACAGAGGAGAGACCCAGTACTTC
CASGRDRGETQYF
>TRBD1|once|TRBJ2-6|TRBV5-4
TGTGCCAGCACAGGACAGGGGGCGATTAGGGCCAACGTCCTGACTTTC
CASTGQGAIRANVLTF
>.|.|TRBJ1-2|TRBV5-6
TGTGCCAGCAGGACCCCCTACCGATCGGCAGACATCTATGGCTACACCTTC
CASRTPYRSADIYGYTF
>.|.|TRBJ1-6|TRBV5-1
TGCGCCAGCAGCCAAGCGCAATGGCCGAATGGATATTCACCCCTCCACTTT
CASSQAQWPNGYSPLHF
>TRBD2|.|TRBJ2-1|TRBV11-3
TGTGCCAGCAGCCTTACTAGCGGGGGACTCAATGAGCAGTTCTTC
CASSLTSGGLNEQFF
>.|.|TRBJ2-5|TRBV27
TGTGCCACCCGATCGGTTCAAGAGACCCAGTACTTC
CATRSVQETQYF
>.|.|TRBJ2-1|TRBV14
TGTGCCAGCAGCCAGACCGGGACGGTGCCGTACAATGAGCAGTTCTTC
CASSQTGTVPYNEQFF
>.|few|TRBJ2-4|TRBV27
TGTGCCAGCAGTCCCCAAGTAAACATTCAGTACTTC
CASSPQVNIQYF
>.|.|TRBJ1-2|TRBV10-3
TGTGCCATCAGTGAGGGCTTTGGGCGGGACGGCTACACCTTC
CAISEGFGRDGYTF
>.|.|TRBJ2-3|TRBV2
TGTGCCAGCAATTGGGCTGCGGGGACAGATACGCAGTATTTT
CASNWAAGTDTQYF
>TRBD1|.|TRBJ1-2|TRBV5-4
TGTGCCAGCAGGGGACAGGTATCACAGGGCTATGGCTACACCTTC
CASRGQVSQGYGYTF
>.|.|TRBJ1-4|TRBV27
TGTGCCAGCAAAGGGATAGCAACTAATGAAAAACTGTTTTTT
CASKGIATNEKLFF
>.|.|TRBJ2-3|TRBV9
TGTGCCAGCAGCGTCGGGGGGGACAGGGTGCAGTATTTT
CASSVGGDRVQYF
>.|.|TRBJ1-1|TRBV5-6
TGTGCCAGCAGCTTGGTCTGGGGGAAGACTGAAGCTTTCTTT
CASSLVWGKTEAFF
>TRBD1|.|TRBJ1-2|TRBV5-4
TGTGCCAGCAGTTCGACAGGGAACTATGGCTACACCTTC
CASSSTGNYGYTF
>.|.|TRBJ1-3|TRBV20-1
TGCAGTGTTGACGGGAGGGACACCATATATTTT
CSVDGRDTIYF
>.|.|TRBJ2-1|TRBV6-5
TGTGCCAGCAGTTGGGACCAGCGCCTGGGAATGTTCTTC
CASSWDQRLGMFF
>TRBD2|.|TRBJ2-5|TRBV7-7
TGTGCCAGCGGGACTAGCGGGGCCGATGGAGAGACCCAGTACTTC
CASGTSGADGETQYF
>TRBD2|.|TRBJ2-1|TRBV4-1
TGCGCCAGCAGCCAAGCCGGAAGCGGTTCTAGCGGGGGGGCGAGGGATGAGCAGTTCTTC
CASSQAGSGSSGGARDEQFF
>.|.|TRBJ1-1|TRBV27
TGTGCCAGCAGTTTTCGGCAGAGGAACACTGAAGCTTTCTTT
CASSFRQRNTEAFF
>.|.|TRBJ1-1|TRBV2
TGTGCCAGCAAGCAGGACGTGAACACTGAAGCTTTCTTT
CASKQDVNTEAFF
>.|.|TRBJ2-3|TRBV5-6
TGTGCCAGCAGCTTGGGGCGCCTCGATACGCAGTATTTT
CASSLGRLDTQYF
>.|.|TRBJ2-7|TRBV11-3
TGTGCCAGCAGCTTCGGCCCCCACTACGAGCAGTACTTC
CASSFGPHYEQYF